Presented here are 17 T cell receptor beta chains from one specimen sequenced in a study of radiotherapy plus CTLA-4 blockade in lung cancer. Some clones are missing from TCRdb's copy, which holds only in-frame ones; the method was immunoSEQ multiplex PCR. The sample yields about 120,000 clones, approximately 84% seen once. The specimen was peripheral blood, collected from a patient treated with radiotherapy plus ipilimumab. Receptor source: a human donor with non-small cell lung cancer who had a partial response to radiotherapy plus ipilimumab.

CDR3 in amino acids: CASTTSTGGRQPQHF. The CDR3 region has the DNA TGTGCCAGCACCACATCGACAGGGGGACGTCAGCCCCAGCATTTT. This sequence joins TRBV6-5 and TRBJ1-5, with TRBD1 identical over 9 bases. The J segment lost 6 bases and the V segment lost 7 bases, leaving 10 bases of the junction unmatched. CDR1 and CDR2 from the germline V gene are MNHEY and SVGAGI. The CDR3 runs 15 residues.

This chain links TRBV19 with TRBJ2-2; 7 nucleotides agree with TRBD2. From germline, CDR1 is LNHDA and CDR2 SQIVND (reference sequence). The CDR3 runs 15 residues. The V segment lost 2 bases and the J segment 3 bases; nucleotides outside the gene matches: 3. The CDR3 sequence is CASSISGRDTGELFF. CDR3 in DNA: TGTGCCAGTAGTATAAGTGGGAGGGACACCGGGGAGCTGTTTTTT.

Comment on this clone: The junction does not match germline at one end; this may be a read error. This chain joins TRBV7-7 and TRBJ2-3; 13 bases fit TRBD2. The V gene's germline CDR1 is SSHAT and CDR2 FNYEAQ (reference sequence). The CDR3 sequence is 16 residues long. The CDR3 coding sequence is TGTGCTAGCAGTCCCGGGACTAGCGGGACCACAGATACGCAGTATTTT. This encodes CASSPGTSGTTDTQYF.

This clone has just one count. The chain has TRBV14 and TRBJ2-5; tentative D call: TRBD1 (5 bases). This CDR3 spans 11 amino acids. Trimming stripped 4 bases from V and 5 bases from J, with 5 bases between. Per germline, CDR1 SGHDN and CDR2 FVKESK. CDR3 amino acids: CASSPGETQYF. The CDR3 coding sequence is TGTGCCAGCAGCCCAGGGGAGACCCAGTACTTC. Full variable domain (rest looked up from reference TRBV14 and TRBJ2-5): EAGVTQFPSHSVIEKGQTVTLRCDPISGHDNLYWYRRVMGKEIKFLLHFVKESKQDESGMPNNRFLAERTGGTYSTLKVQPAELEDSGVYFCASSPGETQYFGPGTRLLVL.

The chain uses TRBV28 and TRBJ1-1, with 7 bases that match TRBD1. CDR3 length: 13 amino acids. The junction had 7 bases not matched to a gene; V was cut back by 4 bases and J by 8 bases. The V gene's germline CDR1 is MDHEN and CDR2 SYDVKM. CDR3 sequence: CASSSRGQIEAFF. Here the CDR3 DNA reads TGTGCCAGCAGTTCCAGGGGACAGATCGAAGCTTTCTTT.

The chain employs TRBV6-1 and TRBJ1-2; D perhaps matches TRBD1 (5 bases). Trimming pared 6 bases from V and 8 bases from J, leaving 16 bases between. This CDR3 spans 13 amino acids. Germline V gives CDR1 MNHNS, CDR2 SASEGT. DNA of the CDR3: TGTGCCAGCAGCCCCGGGCGGGGGGGAGGCTACACCTTC. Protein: CASSPGRGGGYTF.

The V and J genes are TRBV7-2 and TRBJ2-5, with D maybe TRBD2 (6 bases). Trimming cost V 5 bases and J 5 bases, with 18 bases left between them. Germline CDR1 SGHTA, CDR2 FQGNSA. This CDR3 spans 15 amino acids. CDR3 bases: TGTGCCAGCAGCGCCCAGACTAGTCGGACGGAGACCCAGTACTTC. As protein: CASSAQTSRTETQYF. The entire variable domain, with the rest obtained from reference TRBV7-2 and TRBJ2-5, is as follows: GAGVSQSPSNKVTEKGKDVELRCDPISGHTALYWYRQSLGQGLEFLIYFQGNSAPDKSGLPSDRFSAERTGGSVSTLTIQRTQQEDSAVYLCASSAQTSRTETQYFGPGTRLLVL.

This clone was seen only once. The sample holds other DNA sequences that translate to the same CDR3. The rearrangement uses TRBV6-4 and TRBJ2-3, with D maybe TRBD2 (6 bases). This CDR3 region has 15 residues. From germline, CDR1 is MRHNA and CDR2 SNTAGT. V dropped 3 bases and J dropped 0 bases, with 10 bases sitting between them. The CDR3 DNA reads TGTGCCAGCAGTGAACTAGCATCGAGCACAGATACGCAGTATTTT. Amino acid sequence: CASSELASSTDTQYF.

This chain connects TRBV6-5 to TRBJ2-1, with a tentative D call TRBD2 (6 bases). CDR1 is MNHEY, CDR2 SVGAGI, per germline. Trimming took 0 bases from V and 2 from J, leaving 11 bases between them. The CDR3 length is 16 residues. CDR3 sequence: CASSYSGGTAYNEQFF. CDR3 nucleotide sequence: TGTGCCAGCAGTTACTCGGGAGGCACTGCCTACAATGAGCAGTTCTTC.

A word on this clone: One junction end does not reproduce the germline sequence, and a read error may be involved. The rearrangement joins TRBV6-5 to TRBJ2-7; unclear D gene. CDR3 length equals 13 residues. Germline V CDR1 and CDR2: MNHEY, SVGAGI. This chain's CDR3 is CASSEAQQAPPDF. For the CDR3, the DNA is TGTGCCAGCAGTGAAGCCCAGCAGGCACCTCCGGACTTC.

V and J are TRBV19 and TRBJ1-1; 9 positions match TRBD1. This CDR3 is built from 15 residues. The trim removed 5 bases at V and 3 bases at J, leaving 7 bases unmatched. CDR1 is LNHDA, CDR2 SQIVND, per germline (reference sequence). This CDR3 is CASSGPDRGDTEAFF. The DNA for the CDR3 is TGTGCCAGTAGTGGGCCGGACAGGGGAGACACTGAAGCTTTCTTT.

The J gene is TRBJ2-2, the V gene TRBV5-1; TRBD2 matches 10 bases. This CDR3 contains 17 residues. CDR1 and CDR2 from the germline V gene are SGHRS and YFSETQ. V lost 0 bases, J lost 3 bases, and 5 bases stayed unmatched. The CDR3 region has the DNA TGCGCCAGCAGCTTGGTAGTCACTAGCGGGGACACCGGGGAGCTGTTTTTT. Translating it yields CASSLVVTSGDTGELFF.

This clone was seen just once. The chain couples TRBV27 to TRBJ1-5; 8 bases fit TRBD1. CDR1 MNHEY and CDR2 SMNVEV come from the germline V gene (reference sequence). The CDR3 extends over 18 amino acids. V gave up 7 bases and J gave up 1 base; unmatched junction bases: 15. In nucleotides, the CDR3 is TGTGCCAGCACCCCCGGAGGCAGGGGGCTGTGGAGCAATCAGCCCCAGCATTTT. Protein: CASTPGGRGLWSNQPQHF.

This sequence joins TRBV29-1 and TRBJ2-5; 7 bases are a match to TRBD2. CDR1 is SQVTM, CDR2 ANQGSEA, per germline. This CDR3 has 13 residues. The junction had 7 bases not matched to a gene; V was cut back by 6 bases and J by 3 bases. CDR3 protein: CSVNGRTKETQYF. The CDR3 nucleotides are TGCAGCGTGAACGGGAGGACGAAAGAGACCCAGTACTTC.

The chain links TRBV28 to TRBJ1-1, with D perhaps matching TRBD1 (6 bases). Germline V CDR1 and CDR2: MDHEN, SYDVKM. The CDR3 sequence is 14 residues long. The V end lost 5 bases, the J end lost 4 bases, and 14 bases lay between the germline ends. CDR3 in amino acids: CASSPTGRTTEAFF. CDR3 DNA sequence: TGTGCCAGCAGTCCGACAGGACGAACCACTGAAGCTTTCTTT.

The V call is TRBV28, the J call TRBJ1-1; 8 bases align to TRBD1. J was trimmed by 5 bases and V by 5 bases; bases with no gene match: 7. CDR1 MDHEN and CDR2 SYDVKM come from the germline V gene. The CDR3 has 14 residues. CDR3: CASSLTGGGTEAFF. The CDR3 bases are TGTGCCAGCAGTCTCACAGGGGGAGGGACTGAAGCTTTCTTT.

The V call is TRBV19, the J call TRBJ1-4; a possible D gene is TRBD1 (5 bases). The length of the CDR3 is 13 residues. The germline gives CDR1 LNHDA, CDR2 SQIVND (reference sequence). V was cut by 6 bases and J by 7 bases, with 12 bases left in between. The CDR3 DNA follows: TGTGCCAGTAGCCAATATCAGGGTGAAAAACTGTTTTTT. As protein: CASSQYQGEKLFF.